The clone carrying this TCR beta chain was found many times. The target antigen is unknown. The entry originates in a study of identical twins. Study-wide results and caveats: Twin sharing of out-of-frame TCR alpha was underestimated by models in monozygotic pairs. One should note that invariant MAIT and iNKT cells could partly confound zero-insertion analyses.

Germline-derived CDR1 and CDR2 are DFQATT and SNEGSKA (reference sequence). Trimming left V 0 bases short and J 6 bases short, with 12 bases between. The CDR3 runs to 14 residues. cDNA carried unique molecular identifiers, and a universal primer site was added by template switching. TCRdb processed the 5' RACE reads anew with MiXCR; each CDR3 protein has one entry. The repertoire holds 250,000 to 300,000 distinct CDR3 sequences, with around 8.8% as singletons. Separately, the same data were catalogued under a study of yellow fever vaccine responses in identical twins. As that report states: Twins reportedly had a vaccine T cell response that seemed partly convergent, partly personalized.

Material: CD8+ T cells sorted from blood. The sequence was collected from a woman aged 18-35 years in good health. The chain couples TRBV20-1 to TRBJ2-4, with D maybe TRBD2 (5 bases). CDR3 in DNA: TGCAGTGCTAGAGAAGGTGCTAGCCTAAACATTCAGTACTTC. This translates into CSAREGASLNIQYF.